A single sample is the source of the 25 T cell receptor beta chains below, sequenced in a study of blood T cell repertoires in COVID-19. Here immunoSEQ multiplex PCR was the method, and the copy in TCRdb shows in-frame clones only, minus some. Among 100,000 to 120,000 clones, approximately 79% were seen once, and the ten largest hold approximately 16%. The specimen was peripheral blood. These receptors were obtained from a woman of 80 years or more with active or convalescent COVID-19.

This chain joins TRBV2 and TRBJ1-5; D unresolved. The germline V gene encodes CDR1 SNHLY and CDR2 FYNNEI. This CDR3 is 13 amino acids long. The V end lost 5 bases, the J end lost 10 bases, and 15 bases lay between the germline ends. CDR3 coding DNA: TGTGCCAGCAGTCCTCAGTCGCTTGAACCCCAGCATTTT. Protein product: CASSPQSLEPQHF.

The chain carries TRBV11-3 and TRBJ2-1, with 11 bases identical to TRBD2. This CDR3 has 16 amino acids. Per germline, CDR1 SGHNT and CDR2 YENEEA. The ends lost 4 bases at V and 4 bases at J; junction bases unmatched: 6. CDR3 bases: TGTGCCAGCAGCTCCCTCCCTAGCGGGGGGTACAATGAGCAGTTCTTC. Translated: CASSSLPSGGYNEQFF. The complete variable domain, with remaining parts taken from reference TRBV11-3 and TRBJ2-1, reads EAGVVQSPRYKIIEKKQPVAFWCNPISGHNTLYWYLQNLGQGPELLIRYENEEAVDDSQLPKDRFSAERLKGVDSTLKIQPAELGDSAVYLCASSSLPSGGYNEQFFGPGTRLTVL.

The chain combines TRBV19 with TRBJ2-7; the match to TRBD2 covers 7 bases. Germline lookup yields CDR1 LNHDA and CDR2 SQIVND (reference sequence). Losses at the gene ends were 2 bases for V and 0 bases for J; bases not matched to a gene: 1. The CDR3 is 14 residues long. In nucleotides, the CDR3 is TGTGCCAGTAGTATACTAGCGGCCTCCTACGAGCAGTACTTC. Amino acids: CASSILAASYEQYF.

V usage is TRBV12-3 or TRBV12-4 and J usage is TRBJ1-4; tentatively, D is TRBD1 (6 bases). The V end lost 6 bases, the J end lost 7 bases, and 12 bases lay between the germline ends. The CDR3 has 13 residues. The CDR3 is CASSLSQGEKLFF. The CDR3 DNA follows: TGTGCCAGCAGCCTATCACAGGGTGAAAAACTGTTTTTT.

This chain joins TRBV20-1 and TRBJ2-5; 7 positions match TRBD1. From germline, CDR1 is DFQATT and CDR2 SNEGSKA (reference sequence). Trimming cost V 3 bases and J 2 bases; bases outside gene matches: 3. This CDR3 has 13 amino acids. The CDR3 region is CSASWTGQETQYF. The CDR3 DNA reads TGCAGTGCTAGTTGGACAGGTCAAGAGACCCAGTACTTC.

The chain links TRBV29-1 to TRBJ1-1, with D maybe TRBD1 (6 bases). Germline V CDR1 and CDR2: SQVTM, ANQGSEA. The ends were cut back, 3 bases at V and 5 bases at J, with 19 bases in the middle. CDR3 size: 15 residues. The CDR3 sequence is CSVEGSSRGATEAFF. The CDR3 bases are TGCAGCGTTGAGGGCAGTTCGCGGGGGGCTACTGAAGCTTTCTTT.

This clone was counted only a few times. V and J are TRBV5-6 and TRBJ2-3; the match to TRBD2 covers 9 bases. V lost 1 base, J lost 3 bases, and 15 bases stayed unmatched. Germline assignment: CDR1 SGHDT and CDR2 YYEEEE. The CDR3 is 19 amino acids. The CDR3 nucleotides are TGTGCCAGCAGCTTGTTTTCTGCTAGCGGGGCCCGGCGTACAGATACGCAGTATTTT. Its translation: CASSLFSASGARRTDTQYF.

This clone was seen a handful of times. This chain links TRBV7-9 with TRBJ1-2; D is ambiguous. Trimming pared 0 bases from V and 8 bases from J, leaving 7 bases between. The CDR3 covers 12 residues. Germline-derived CDR1 and CDR2 are SEHNR and FQNEAQ (reference sequence). The chain's CDR3 is CASSLAGEGYTF. CDR3 nucleotides: TGTGCCAGCAGCTTAGCAGGAGAAGGCTACACCTTC.

V is TRBV4-2 and J is TRBJ2-1; 7 positions match TRBD2. With V trimmed by 0 bases and J by 4 bases, 9 bases remained unmatched. The germline CDR1 and CDR2 sequences are LGHNA and YNFKEQ. The CDR3 has 17 residues. CDR3 sequence (DNA): TGTGCCAGCAGCCAAGATCTTGGCGGGAGAAGATACAATGAGCAGTTCTTC. It translates to CASSQDLGGRRYNEQFF.

The chain recombines TRBV28 with TRBJ2-7; tentative D call: TRBD1 (5 bases). Per the germline V gene, CDR1 is MDHEN and CDR2 is SYDVKM. The CDR3 covers 13 residues. The germline V and J ends were trimmed by 5 bases and 7 bases, with 15 bases remaining between them. CDR3 residues: CASSPVGLREQYF. CDR3 DNA sequence: TGTGCCAGCAGTCCGGTGGGGCTGAGGGAGCAGTACTTC.

The sample holds a few counts of this clone. This rearrangement joins TRBV3-1 (or the pseudogene TRBV3-2) to TRBJ2-5; TRBD2 agrees at 10 bases. V lost 4 bases and J lost 3; bases outside the gene matches: 8. This CDR3 spans 16 amino acids. CDR1 is LGHDT and CDR2 is YNNKEL in the germline V gene (reference sequence). CDR3 coding DNA: TGTGCCAGCAGCCTTTATAGCGGGAGGTTAAAAGAGACCCAGTACTTC. It codes for CASSLYSGRLKETQYF.

The count of this clone is one. CDR3 coding DNA: TGTGCCATCGCTCAGCGCACTGAAGCTTTCTTT. Translated, it gives CAIAQRTEAFF. This chain links TRBV10-3 with TRBJ1-1, with D hard to call. The CDR3 length is 11 residues. Germline lookup yields CDR1 ENHRY and CDR2 SYGVKD. With 8 bases removed from V and 4 bases from J, the gap between germline ends came to 8 bases.

This clone was seen a single time. The V call is TRBV10-3, the J call TRBJ2-7; maybe TRBD1 (6 bases). Between the trimmed V and J ends, which lost 8 bases and 3 bases, there was a span of 14 bases. This CDR3 region has 13 residues. Germline V gene data show CDR1 as ENHRY and CDR2 as SYGVKD. CDR3 loop: CAIAGTPVYEQYF. The CDR3 DNA reads as TGTGCCATCGCCGGGACACCCGTCTACGAGCAGTACTTC.

CDR3 residues: CASSPNRGRGTEAFF. The CDR3 nucleotides read TGTGCCAGCAGTCCGAACAGGGGGCGGGGCACTGAAGCTTTCTTT. V gene TRBV28 combines with J gene TRBJ1-1, with 9 nucleotides matching TRBD1. The length of the CDR3 is 15 residues. Trimming at V came to 5 bases and at J to 4 bases, leaving 8 bases not matched to a gene. CDR1 and CDR2 (germline): MDHEN, SYDVKM.

This clone was seen more than once but under ten times. This chain connects TRBV7-2 to TRBJ1-6; D is uncertain. Germline V gene data show CDR1 as SGHTA and CDR2 as FQGNSA. Trimming took 1 base from V and 10 from J, leaving 14 bases between them. The CDR3 covers 15 residues. The CDR3 DNA sequence: TGTGCCAGCAGCTTAGTGGCTGCGGCGAGATCACCCCTCCACTTT. As protein: CASSLVAAARSPLHF. The entire variable domain, with the rest obtained from reference TRBV7-2 and TRBJ1-6, is as follows: GAGVSQSPSNKVTEKGKDVELRCDPISGHTALYWYRQSLGQGLEFLIYFQGNSAPDKSGLPSDRFSAERTGGSVSTLTIQRTQQEDSAVYLCASSLVAAARSPLHFGNGTRLTVT.

This clone was found once. This chain links TRBV29-1 with TRBJ1-2, with 8 bases matching TRBD1. CDR1 is SQVTM, CDR2 ANQGSEA, per germline. The V segment lost 7 bases and the J segment 7 bases; nucleotides outside the gene matches: 17. The CDR3 runs 15 residues. CDR3: CSAPGTGTGDGGYTF. Here the CDR3 DNA reads TGCAGCGCCCCAGGAACCGGGACAGGAGACGGTGGCTACACCTTC. Combining the CDR3 with reference TRBV29-1 and TRBJ1-2 gives the whole variable domain SAVISQKPSRDICQRGTSLTIQCQVDSQVTMMFWYRQQPGQSLTLIATANQGSEATYESGFVIDKFPISRPNLTFSTLTVSNMSPEDSSIYLCSAPGTGTGDGGYTFGSGTRLTVV.

The chain has TRBV29-1 and TRBJ2-2; D call uncertain. The CDR3 is 15 amino acids. V shed 8 bases and J shed 1 base, with 17 bases lying between them. Germline V gene sequence: CDR1 SQVTM, CDR2 ANQGSEA. In nucleotides, the CDR3 is TGCAGCCCTTCTCTTACTGGGCAGAACACCGGGGAGCTGTTTTTT. This sequence encodes CSPSLTGQNTGELFF.

The chain links TRBV5-5 to TRBJ2-3, with 8 bases fitting TRBD1. The CDR3 covers 16 residues. Losses at the gene ends were 4 bases for V and 1 base for J; bases not matched to a gene: 8. Germline CDR1 and CDR2: SGHKS and YYEKEE (reference sequence). In nucleotides, the CDR3 is TGTGCCAGCAGCCCCAGACAGGGGTCGGGCACAGATACGCAGTATTTT. Translated, it gives CASSPRQGSGTDTQYF.

V gene TRBV7-9 combines with J gene TRBJ2-7; 7 bases agree with TRBD1. CDR1 and CDR2 (germline): SEHNR, FQNEAQ (reference sequence). The V and J ends lost 5 bases and 2 bases, in that order; junction bases with no gene match: 9. The CDR3 is 15 residues long. CDR3 DNA: TGTGCCAGCAGCCTCGACAGGGTTTCTACCTACGAGCAGTACTTC. Protein: CASSLDRVSTYEQYF.

The gene calls are TRBV5-5 and TRBJ2-5; 7 bases line up with TRBD1. The CDR3 is 18 amino acids. Germline V gives CDR1 SGHKS, CDR2 YYEKEE (reference sequence). Trimming cost V 4 bases and J 5 bases; bases outside gene matches: 20. The CDR3 loop is CASSKGQNRREFGETQYF. CDR3 DNA: TGTGCCAGCAGCAAGGGACAGAACAGAAGGGAGTTCGGGGAGACCCAGTACTTC. The entire variable domain, with the rest obtained from reference TRBV5-5 and TRBJ2-5, is as follows: DAGVTQSPTHLIKTRGQQVTLRCSPISGHKSVSWYQQVLGQGPQFIFQYYEKEERGRGNFPDRFSARQFPNYSSELNVNALLLGDSALYLCASSKGQNRREFGETQYFGPGTRLLVL.

V and J are TRBV7-2 and TRBJ1-2; 9 bases fit TRBD1. V was pared by 5 bases and J by 3 bases, with 10 bases of the junction left unmatched. This CDR3 spans 16 amino acids. Per the germline V gene, CDR1 is SGHTA and CDR2 is FQGNSA. The CDR3 loop reads CASSKNRGLQDYGYTF. The CDR3 DNA reads TGTGCCAGCAGCAAGAACAGGGGGCTACAAGACTATGGCTACACCTTC. The variable domain in full, completed from reference TRBV7-2 and TRBJ1-2, reads GAGVSQSPSNKVTEKGKDVELRCDPISGHTALYWYRQSLGQGLEFLIYFQGNSAPDKSGLPSDRFSAERTGGSVSTLTIQRTQQEDSAVYLCASSKNRGLQDYGYTFGSGTRLTVV.

The rearrangement links TRBV3-1 (or the pseudogene TRBV3-2) to TRBJ2-7; 10 bases match TRBD1. Per the germline V gene, CDR1 is LGHDT and CDR2 is YNNKEL (reference sequence). This CDR3 is 14 amino acids long. The V segment lost 6 bases and the J segment 3 bases; nucleotides outside the gene matches: 5. The CDR3 loop reads CASSRQGALYEQYF. CDR3 in DNA: TGTGCCAGCAGTAGACAGGGGGCCCTCTACGAGCAGTACTTC.

The chain is built from TRBV28 and TRBJ1-2, with 10 bases identical to TRBD1. The junction had 3 bases not matched to a gene; V was cut back by 2 bases and J by 3 bases. CDR3 size: 15 residues. Per the germline V gene, CDR1 is MDHEN and CDR2 is SYDVKM. The CDR3 DNA reads TGTGCCAGCAGTTTAAGGACAGGGGGTGACTATGGCTACACCTTC. Translated, it gives CASSLRTGGDYGYTF.

The V gene is TRBV7-8, the J gene TRBJ2-7, with D perhaps TRBD2 (7 bases). V lost 1 base and J 6 bases, leaving 13 bases between the germline ends. The CDR3 runs 14 residues. Germline V gene data show CDR1 as SGHVS and CDR2 as FQNEAQ. The chain's CDR3 is CASSLGIGGREQYF. In nucleotides, the CDR3 is TGTGCCAGCAGCTTAGGGATCGGGGGGCGCGAGCAGTACTTC.

This clone has a handful of counts. The J gene is TRBJ1-2, the V gene TRBV5-1; 7 bases are a match to TRBD1. Unmatched junction bases numbered 10, after V lost 3 bases and J lost 2 bases. The germline V gene has CDR1 SGHRS and CDR2 YFSETQ. The CDR3 length is 16 residues. CDR3 sequence reads: CASSSAFGQANYGYTF. As DNA, the CDR3 is TGCGCCAGCAGCTCAGCTTTTGGACAGGCAAACTATGGCTACACCTTC.